This passage covers 24 T cell receptor beta chains from one sample sequenced in a study of shared clonotypes between healthy human individuals (dated by TCRdb to the early 2020s). Library preparation employed the immunoSEQ multiplex PCR assay. TCRdb obtained this table from immuneACCESS and retained in-frame rearrangements with V and J assigned. These tables miss some clones; where compared with another copy, unresolved V genes account for less than half of the shortfall, and the remainder is unexplained. The sample includes 300,000 or so clones, with roughly 70% observed a single time. The ten largest account for under 13% of the sample. Source material: memory CD4+ T cells sorted from blood. The cell subset or site label on this specimen signifies: CD45RA-negative fraction. Receptor source: a man aged 25-45 years in good health.

The chain carries TRBV5-1 and TRBJ2-5; perhaps TRBD1 as D (8 bases). Between the trimmed V and J ends, which lost 0 bases and 4 bases, there was a span of 16 bases. Germline V lookup: CDR1 SGHRS, CDR2 YFSETQ. The CDR3 consists of 16 residues. CDR3 sequence: CASSLAPGGGGETQYF. The CDR3 nucleotides read TGCGCCAGCAGCTTGGCCCCAGGGGGCGGGGGAGAGACCCAGTACTTC.

The V gene is TRBV4-2, the J gene TRBJ1-2, with D perhaps TRBD1 (5 bases). The V end was cut by 0 bases, the J end by 1 base, with 12 bases between. Germline values: CDR1 LGHNA, CDR2 YNFKEQ. This CDR3 contains 16 residues. CDR3 amino acids: CASSQETGYINYGYTF. Written as DNA, the CDR3 is TGTGCCAGCAGCCAAGAAACAGGCTACATTAACTATGGCTACACCTTC.

V and J are TRBV6-5 and TRBJ2-7; 8 nucleotides match TRBD2. The CDR3 runs 12 residues. CDR1 and CDR2 (germline): MNHEY, SVGAGI. V shed 8 bases, J shed 6 bases, and the junction held 6 bases outside the gene matches. The CDR3 loop is CASSLAATEQYF. The DNA of the CDR3 is TGTGCCAGCTCACTAGCGGCAACCGAGCAGTACTTC.

The chain links TRBV5-6 to TRBJ2-5, with unresolved D. Germline V lookup: CDR1 SGHDT, CDR2 YYEEEE. The CDR3 length is 13 residues. V lost 4 bases to trimming and J lost 1 base, with 8 bases between them. This CDR3 is CASSTVPQETQYF. The CDR3 nucleotides read TGTGCCAGCAGCACCGTACCCCAAGAGACCCAGTACTTC.

The rearrangement joins TRBV2 to TRBJ1-2, with D possibly matching TRBD1 (5 bases). The CDR3 runs 13 residues. The ends were cut back, 8 bases at V and 9 bases at J, with 19 bases in the middle. Germline CDR1 SNHLY, CDR2 FYNNEI. The CDR3 protein is CASGSGTGSRYTF. The CDR3 nucleotides are TGTGCCAGCGGGTCGGGGACCGGTAGTCGCTACACCTTC.

The rearrangement links TRBV7-3 to TRBJ2-7; unclear D gene. This CDR3 has 14 amino acids. The V gene lost 1 base and the J gene lost 0 bases, with 7 bases spanning the gap. From germline, CDR1 is SGHTA and CDR2 FQGTGA. The CDR3 coding sequence is TGTGCCAGCAGCTTAAAGGGCAGCTCCTACGAGCAGTACTTC. It translates to CASSLKGSSYEQYF.

In regard to this clone: Other nucleotide sequences in the sample specify the same CDR3. The chain employs TRBV4-2 and TRBJ1-1, with D possibly TRBD1 on 6 matching bases. The germline V gene encodes CDR1 LGHNA and CDR2 YNFKEQ. This CDR3 is 14 amino acids long. The V and J ends lost 0 bases and 5 bases respectively, with 10 bases between them. The CDR3 region has the DNA TGTGCCAGCAGCCAAGACAGGGGAGGAACTGAAGCTTTCTTT. Residues: CASSQDRGGTEAFF.

The chain couples TRBV28 to TRBJ1-1; maybe TRBD1 (5 bases). Germline CDR1 reads MDHEN; CDR2 reads SYDVKM. V was pared by 2 bases and J by 10 bases, with 11 bases between. The CDR3 is made up of 12 amino acids. For the CDR3, the DNA is TGTGCCAGCAGTTTAGGGGCTAGCGGAGCTTTCTTT. Translation: CASSLGASGAFF.

The DNA of the CDR3 is TGCGCCAGCAGCCAAGGGGCTAGCGAGTACAATGAGCAGTTCTTC. Translated, it gives CASSQGASEYNEQFF. The chain couples TRBV4-1 to TRBJ2-1; a possible D gene is TRBD2 (6 bases). Trimming stripped 1 base from V and 4 bases from J, with 11 bases between. The CDR3 has 15 residues. The germline gives CDR1 MGHRA, CDR2 YSYEKL.

The chain employs TRBV18 and TRBJ2-1; TRBD2 matches at 14 bases. Trimming took 5 bases from V and 7 from J; bases not matched to a gene: 7. CDR1 and CDR2 from the germline V gene are KGHSH and LQKENI. The CDR3 totals 16 residues. Here the CDR3 reads CASSLGLAGAGNEQFF. CDR3 DNA sequence: TGTGCCAGCTCATTGGGACTAGCGGGAGCAGGGAATGAGCAGTTCTTC.

CDR3 sequence (DNA): TGCGCCAGCAGCTTGGGGCCACGAGCAGATACGCAGTATTTT. Its protein product is CASSLGPRADTQYF. The chain links TRBV5-1 to TRBJ2-3; no definite D call. Trimming left V 0 bases short and J 4 bases short, with 9 bases between. The CDR3 has 14 residues. Looked up from germline, CDR1 is SGHRS and CDR2 is YFSETQ.

This clone was recorded a few times. This rearrangement joins TRBV6-1 to TRBJ2-6, with 7 bases lining up with TRBD1. CDR3 length equals 19 residues. Germline V gives CDR1 MNHNS, CDR2 SASEGT. J gave up 2 bases and V 4 bases, and 14 bases lay outside the gene matches. CDR3 DNA: TGTGCCAGCAGTGGGCGGACAGGAGAATTCCTAACTGGGGCCAACGTCCTGACTTTC. Translating it yields CASSGRTGEFLTGANVLTF.

The V and J genes are TRBV18 and TRBJ2-5, with D maybe TRBD2 (6 bases). CDR1 is KGHSH and CDR2 is LQKENI in the germline V gene. Trimming took off 3 bases at V and 1 base at J, with 15 bases between the two ends. The CDR3 is made up of 16 amino acids. CDR3 in DNA: TGTGCCAGCTCACCCGTCGCGGGGCCTACCCAAGAGACCCAGTACTTC. Its protein is CASSPVAGPTQETQYF.

The chain employs TRBV30 and TRBJ2-3; D remains unclear. CDR1 is GTSNPN and CDR2 is SVGIG in the germline V gene (reference sequence). The CDR3 is 11 residues long. V was clipped by 5 bases and J by 14 bases, with 17 bases between them. CDR3 nucleotide sequence: TGTGCCTGGTTCGTGGGCGCCGCGACGTATTTT. It translates to CAWFVGAATYF. Full variable domain (outside the CDR3, taken from reference TRBV30 and TRBJ2-3): SQTIHQWPATLVQPVGSPLSLECTVEGTSNPNLYWYRQAAGRGLQLLFYSVGIGQISSEVPQNLSASRPQDRQFILSSKKLLLSDSGFYLCAWFVGAATYFGPGTRLTVL.

V gene TRBV9 combines with J gene TRBJ2-5, with a tentative D call TRBD2 (5 bases). This CDR3 contains 15 residues. Trimming stripped 0 bases from V and 5 bases from J, with 14 bases between. Germline values: CDR1 SGDLS, CDR2 YYNGEE. The CDR3 nucleotides read TGTGCCAGCAGCGTAGCTACCAGCGTAGCGGAGACCCAGTACTTC. Amino acid sequence: CASSVATSVAETQYF.

There are many counts of this clone. This chain links TRBV7-9 with TRBJ1-1; TRBD1 is a possible D gene (6 bases). This CDR3 has 14 amino acids. CDR1 and CDR2 from the germline V gene are SEHNR and FQNEAQ (reference sequence). Trimming removed 1 base at V and 0 bases at J, with 6 bases between. CDR3 protein: CASSLDRVNTEAFF. The DNA for the CDR3 is TGTGCCAGCAGCTTAGACAGGGTGAACACTGAAGCTTTCTTT.

The V call is TRBV7-8, the J call TRBJ2-2; TRBD1 aligns across 7 bases. This CDR3 contains 14 residues. With 8 bases clipped from V and 1 base from J, the junction kept 4 bases outside the gene matches. Per germline, CDR1 SGHVS and CDR2 FQNEAQ. The CDR3 loop is CASRRQGNTGELFF. In DNA, the CDR3 is TGTGCCAGCCGAAGACAGGGGAACACCGGGGAGCTGTTTTTT.

The chain combines TRBV5-5 with TRBJ2-7; 7 positions agree with TRBD1. The CDR3 sequence is 15 residues long. Germline CDR1 is SGHKS and CDR2 is YYEKEE (reference sequence). With V trimmed by 4 bases and J by 3 bases, 10 bases remained unmatched. CDR3 sequence: CASSASPQGIYEQYF. CDR3 in DNA: TGTGCCAGCAGCGCCTCCCCACAGGGGATCTACGAGCAGTACTTC. The full variable domain, rest sourced from reference TRBV5-5 and TRBJ2-7, is DAGVTQSPTHLIKTRGQQVTLRCSPISGHKSVSWYQQVLGQGPQFIFQYYEKEERGRGNFPDRFSARQFPNYSSELNVNALLLGDSALYLCASSASPQGIYEQYFGPGTRLTVT.

Points on this clone: At one end the junction does not follow the germline gene, possibly because of a read error. This chain connects TRBV7-7 to TRBJ2-1; D possibly corresponds to TRBD1 (5 bases). Germline loops: CDR1 SSHAT, CDR2 FNYEAQ (reference sequence). The length of the CDR3 is 13 residues. The CDR3 region has the DNA TGTGCTAGCAGCTTAGGGGCTAGCAATGAGCAGTTCTTC. It codes for CASSLGASNEQFF.

The rearrangement uses TRBV5-1 and TRBJ2-5; 10 nucleotides agree with TRBD2. The length of the CDR3 is 19 residues. Germline V gene data show CDR1 as SGHRS and CDR2 as YFSETQ. J was trimmed by 1 base and V by 1 base; bases with no gene match: 13. The CDR3 DNA reads as TGCGCCAGCAGCTTGCCTCCGGGACTAGCGCCAAACCGCCAAGAGACCCAGTACTTC. Translating it yields CASSLPPGLAPNRQETQYF.

This clone was counted only a few times. This chain links TRBV28 with TRBJ2-7; maybe TRBD1 (6 bases). V shed 8 bases and J shed 6 bases, with 14 bases lying between them. The germline V gene encodes CDR1 MDHEN and CDR2 SYDVKM. This CDR3 is 12 amino acids long. CDR3: CASQTGPVEQYF. The CDR3 bases are TGTGCCAGCCAAACAGGGCCTGTCGAGCAGTACTTC.

This rearrangement joins TRBV14 to TRBJ1-2; perhaps TRBD1 as D (5 bases). The CDR3 consists of 15 residues. Between the trimmed V and J ends, which lost 4 bases and 4 bases, there was a span of 16 bases. Germline CDR1 SGHDN, CDR2 FVKESK. CDR3 bases: TGTGCCAGCAGCCCCCAACTCGACAGCGTCTATGGCTACACCTTC. It specifies CASSPQLDSVYGYTF.

The sample holds a few counts of this clone. V usage is TRBV7-8 and J usage is TRBJ2-1, with TRBD1 identical over 7 bases. Germline V gene lookup returns CDR1 SGHVS and CDR2 FQNEAQ. Trimming at V came to 5 bases and at J to 0 bases, leaving 7 bases not matched to a gene. The CDR3 has 16 residues. In DNA, the CDR3 is TGTGCCAGCAGCAAACGGACAGGCAGCTCCTACAATGAGCAGTTCTTC. Its protein product is CASSKRTGSSYNEQFF.

The chain links TRBV5-1 to TRBJ2-1; 16 bases line up with TRBD2. From germline, CDR1 is SGHRS and CDR2 YFSETQ. This CDR3 is 14 amino acids long. The trim removed 4 bases at V and 16 bases at J, leaving 8 bases unmatched. The CDR3 DNA reads TGCGCCAGCAGCGGGACTAGCGGGAGGGCCTTCGCCTTCTTC. It yields the protein CASSGTSGRAFAFF.